This T cell receptor (beta chain) comes out of a study of T cells in Graves' hyperthyroidism and ophthalmopathy. On this clonotype itself: Its antigen is not known. Germline is not matched at one junction end, which may reflect a read error.

Amplified TCR beta CDR3 regions came from RNA transcripts. HTBI primers drove first-round RT-PCR of the TCR CDR3. Via MiXCR, TCRdb re-called the multiplex PCR reads, giving one row per CDR3 protein. The sample holds roughly 580,000 distinct CDR3 sequences, about 45% seen once. Points from the study as a whole: The majority of expanded thyroid clonotypes above 0.001 also appeared in blood.

CDR1 and CDR2 from the germline V gene are SGDLS and YYNGEE. The CDR3 extends over 13 amino acids. Stable hyperthyroidism: no ophthalmopathy progression over 18 months of follow-up. Newly diagnosed hyperthyroidism patients aged 18 to 65 years had disease lasting under 2 months. Exclusions: uncontrolled infection, other autoimmune disease, pregnancy, lactation. The sequence derives from a woman aged 18-29 years with Graves' hyperthyroidism. Sequenced input: peripheral blood or thyroid tissue (not recorded which). This rearrangement joins TRBV9 to TRBJ1-5, with TRBD1 matching 8 bases. The CDR3 DNA reads as TGTACCAGCAGCCCGACAGGGGATCAGCCCCAGCATTTT. It yields the protein CTSSPTGDQPQHF.